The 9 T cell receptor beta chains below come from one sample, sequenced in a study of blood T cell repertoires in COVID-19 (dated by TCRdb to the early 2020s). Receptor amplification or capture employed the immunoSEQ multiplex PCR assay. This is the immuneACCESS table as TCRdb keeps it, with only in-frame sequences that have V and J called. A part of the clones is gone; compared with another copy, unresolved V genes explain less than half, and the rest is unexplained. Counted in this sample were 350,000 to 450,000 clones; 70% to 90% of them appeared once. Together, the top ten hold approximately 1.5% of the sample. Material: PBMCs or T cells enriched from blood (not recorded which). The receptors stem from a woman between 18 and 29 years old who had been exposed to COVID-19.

CDR3 DNA: TGCGCCAGCAGTCGCAGAGAACAGGGGAATAGCAATCAGCCCCAGCATTTT. This gives the protein CASSRREQGNSNQPQHF. The J gene is TRBJ1-5, the V gene TRBV23-1, with 7 nucleotides matching TRBD1. TRBV23-1 is an ORF, and what it does is uncertain. The CDR3 runs to 17 residues. The V and J ends lost 4 bases and 0 bases, in that order; junction bases with no gene match: 9.

In DNA form, the CDR3 reads TGTGCCAGCAGTCAGGTTGGCACTGAAGCTTTCTTT. Its translation: CASSQVGTEAFF. The rearrangement uses TRBV28 and TRBJ1-1; D gene uncertain. The germline V gene has CDR1 MDHEN and CDR2 SYDVKM. V shed 5 bases and J shed 4 bases, with 8 bases lying between them. The CDR3 has 12 amino acids.

CDR3 region: CASNRGNSPLHF. The CDR3 DNA is TGTGCCAGCAACAGGGGAAATTCACCCCTCCACTTT. The genes are TRBV28 and TRBJ1-6, with TRBD1 identical over 7 bases. Germline CDR1 reads MDHEN; CDR2 reads SYDVKM. V trimming: 7 bases; J trimming: 7 bases; junction bases outside the gene matches: 1. The length of the CDR3 is 12 residues.

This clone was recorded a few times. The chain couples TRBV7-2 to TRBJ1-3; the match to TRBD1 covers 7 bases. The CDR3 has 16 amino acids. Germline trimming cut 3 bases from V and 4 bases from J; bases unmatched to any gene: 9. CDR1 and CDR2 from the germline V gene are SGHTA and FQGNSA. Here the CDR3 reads CASSLTGTTGGNTIYF. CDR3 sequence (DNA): TGTGCCAGCAGCTTGACAGGGACAACGGGCGGAAACACCATATATTTT.

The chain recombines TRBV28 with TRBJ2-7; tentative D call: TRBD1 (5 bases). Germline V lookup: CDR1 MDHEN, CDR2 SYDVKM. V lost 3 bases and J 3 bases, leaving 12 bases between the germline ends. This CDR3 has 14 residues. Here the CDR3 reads CASSFPLTGYEQYF. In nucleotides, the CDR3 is TGTGCCAGCAGTTTCCCCCTAACAGGCTACGAGCAGTACTTC.

CDR3 in DNA: TGTGCCAGCAGCTTTAGTAGCGAGACCTACGAGCAGTACTTC. Amino acid sequence: CASSFSSETYEQYF. This chain joins TRBV11-2 and TRBJ2-7; D perhaps matches TRBD2 (5 bases). The CDR3 runs to 14 residues. V was shortened by 3 bases and J by 2 bases, with 11 bases between the two germline ends. Germline values: CDR1 SGHAT, CDR2 FQNNGV.

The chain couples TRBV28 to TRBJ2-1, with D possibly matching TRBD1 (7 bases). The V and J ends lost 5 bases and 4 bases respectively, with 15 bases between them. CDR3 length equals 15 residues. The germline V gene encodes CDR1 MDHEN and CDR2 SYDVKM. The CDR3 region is CASSTQGGLYNEQFF. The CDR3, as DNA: TGTGCCAGCAGTACCCAGGGGGGTTTGTACAATGAGCAGTTCTTC.

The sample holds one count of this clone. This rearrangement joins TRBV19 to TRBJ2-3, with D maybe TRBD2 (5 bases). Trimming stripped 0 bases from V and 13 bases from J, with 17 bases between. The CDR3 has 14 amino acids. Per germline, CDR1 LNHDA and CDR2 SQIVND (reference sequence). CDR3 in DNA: TGTGCCAGTAGTATAGAGGACGGAAACCCCGGGAAGTATTTT. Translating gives CASSIEDGNPGKYF. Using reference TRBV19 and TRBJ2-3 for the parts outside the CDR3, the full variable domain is DGGITQSPKYLFRKEGQNVTLSCEQNLNHDAMYWYRQDPGQGLRLIYYSQIVNDFQKGDIAEGYSVSREKKESFPLTVTSAQKNPTAFYLCASSIEDGNPGKYFGPGTRLTVL.

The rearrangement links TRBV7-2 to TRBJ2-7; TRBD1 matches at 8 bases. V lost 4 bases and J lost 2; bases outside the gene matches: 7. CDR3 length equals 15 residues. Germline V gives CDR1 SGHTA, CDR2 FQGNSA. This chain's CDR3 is CASSSSGQGPYEQYF. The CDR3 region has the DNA TGTGCCAGCAGCTCCTCCGGACAGGGCCCCTACGAGCAGTACTTC. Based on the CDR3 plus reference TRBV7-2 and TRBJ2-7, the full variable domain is GAGVSQSPSNKVTEKGKDVELRCDPISGHTALYWYRQSLGQGLEFLIYFQGNSAPDKSGLPSDRFSAERTGGSVSTLTIQRTQQEDSAVYLCASSSSGQGPYEQYFGPGTRLTVT.